Presented here are 10 T cell receptor beta chains from one specimen sequenced in a study of blood T cell repertoires in COVID-19. The assay was immunoSEQ multiplex PCR, and TCRdb's table has in-frame clones only and misses some. The data hold over 350,000 clones, with about 90% observed a single time. Material: PBMCs or T cells enriched from blood (not recorded which). The receptor source for this set is a woman between 18 and 30 years old with acute COVID-19.

The rearrangement joins TRBV6-5 to TRBJ2-4; 7 bases align to TRBD2. The CDR3 extends over 13 amino acids. J was trimmed by 6 bases and V by 5 bases; bases with no gene match: 4. Germline CDR1 MNHEY, CDR2 SVGAGI. Here the CDR3 DNA reads TGTGCCAGCAGTAGGGACTACAGAAACATTCAGTACTTC. This codes for CASSRDYRNIQYF.

In the case of this clone: Other DNA sequences from this sample encode an identical CDR3 as well. The J gene is TRBJ1-3, the V gene TRBV12-3 or TRBV12-4, with no clear D. Trimming pared 6 bases from V and 0 bases from J, leaving 6 bases between. The CDR3 is 13 amino acids. CDR3 amino acids: CASRRSSGNTIYF. The CDR3 DNA sequence: TGTGCCAGCAGACGGTCCTCTGGAAACACCATATATTTT.

This clone was counted between two and nine times. V usage is TRBV5-1 and J usage is TRBJ1-5; TRBD1 is a possible D gene (5 bases). CDR1 and CDR2 from the germline V gene are SGHRS and YFSETQ. V was cut by 3 bases and J by 0 bases, with 7 bases left in between. The CDR3 consists of 14 residues. DNA of the CDR3: TGCGCCAGCAGCTCCGGGGGTAGCAATCAGCCCCAGCATTTT. It yields the protein CASSSGGSNQPQHF.

This chain links TRBV6-1 with TRBJ2-5; maybe TRBD1 (5 bases). Trimming took 2 bases from V and 3 from J, leaving 10 bases between them. CDR1 is MNHNS and CDR2 is SASEGT in the germline V gene. CDR3 length: 14 residues. CDR3 DNA: TGTGCCAGCAGTGAAAGTTACAGGAAAGAGACCCAGTACTTC. Residues: CASSESYRKETQYF.

This clone has only a few counts. The chain joins TRBV7-9 to TRBJ2-7; unclear D gene. The CDR3 is 15 amino acids. CDR1 is SEHNR and CDR2 is FQNEAQ in the germline V gene (reference sequence). The V end was cut by 1 base, the J end by 4 bases, with 14 bases between. This CDR3 is CASSLDLSLGYEQYF. The CDR3, as DNA: TGTGCCAGCAGCTTAGACTTAAGTCTAGGTTACGAGCAGTACTTC.

V and J are TRBV3-1 (or the pseudogene TRBV3-2) and TRBJ2-1, with D unclear. The V gene's germline CDR1 is LGHDT and CDR2 YNNKEL (reference sequence). With 1 base removed from V and 10 bases from J, the gap between germline ends came to 5 bases. The CDR3 contains 11 residues. CDR3 region: CASSQVREQFF. The CDR3 region has the DNA TGTGCCAGCAGCCAAGTGAGGGAGCAGTTCTTC.

V is TRBV19 and J is TRBJ1-5, with a weak D call TRBD1 (5 bases). The V end lost 4 bases, the J end lost 0 bases, and 10 bases lay between the germline ends. Per the germline V gene, CDR1 is LNHDA and CDR2 is SQIVND (reference sequence). CDR3 length equals 15 residues. CDR3 protein: CASSNVQVSNQPQHF. The CDR3 DNA sequence: TGTGCCAGTAGTAATGTACAGGTTAGCAATCAGCCCCAGCATTTT.

The chain employs TRBV7-3 and TRBJ2-3; TRBD2 agrees at 7 bases. The CDR3 consists of 15 residues. Losses at the gene ends were 3 bases for V and 8 bases for J; bases not matched to a gene: 11. CDR1 is SGHTA and CDR2 is FQGTGA in the germline V gene. CDR3 coding DNA: TGTGCCAGCAGCTTCCTAGCGGCTGAACACAGTACGCAGTATTTT. This sequence encodes CASSFLAAEHSTQYF.

This sequence joins TRBV29-1 and TRBJ1-2, with a tentative D call TRBD1 (5 bases). The CDR3 extends over 12 amino acids. Germline values: CDR1 SQVTM, CDR2 ANQGSEA. V gave up 4 bases and J gave up 3 bases, with 9 bases separating them. CDR3 protein: CSVVTEDYGYTF. CDR3 nucleotides: TGCAGCGTTGTGACAGAAGACTATGGCTACACCTTC.

This sequence joins TRBV9 and TRBJ2-7; 14 bases are a match to TRBD2. The ends lost 0 bases at V and 3 bases at J; junction bases unmatched: 5. The CDR3 spans 17 residues. Germline loops: CDR1 SGDLS, CDR2 YYNGEE. The CDR3 loop is CASSVGSGLAGVYEQYF. In DNA form, the CDR3 reads TGTGCCAGCAGCGTAGGATCGGGACTAGCGGGAGTCTACGAGCAGTACTTC.